Sequencing of this T cell receptor (beta chain) was carried out in a study of T cell repertoires in cytomegalovirus infection. This CDR3 contains 13 residues. CDR1 is SQVTM and CDR2 is ANQGSEA in the germline V gene. J was trimmed by 14 bases and V by 6 bases; bases with no gene match: 11. TCRdb re-derived calls from the reads in MiXCR, one entry per CDR3 protein. The table lists 100,000 to 150,000 distinct CDR3 sequences, about 10% of them singletons, with about 9.4% in the top ten. The sequence was obtained from a human donor in good health (CMV status not recorded). Some clones in this sample may be carry-over from other donors' samples. This chain joins TRBV29-1 and TRBJ2-6, with 9 bases fitting TRBD1. The sample comprised PBMCs. This CDR3 reads CSVAWRDREFLTF. CDR3 bases: TGCAGCGTCGCTTGGAGGGACAGGGAATTCCTGACTTTC.